One and the same sample provided the 31 T cell receptor beta chains below, sequenced in a study of CD8+CD57+ T cells in acquired aplastic anemia. TCR beta VDJ and CDR3 profiles were obtained from a genomic DNA template. TCRdb reprocessed the reads with MiXCR, giving one entry per CDR3 protein. The sample gives some 280,000 distinct CDR3 sequences, roughly three fifths of which show up once; 8% is in the top ten. The specimen was sorted CD4+, CD8+, or CD8+CD57+ T cells (not recorded which) from PBMCs. These receptors all come from a human donor with severe aplastic anemia or a healthy control (not recorded which).

A word on this clonotype: The junction departs from the called germline gene at one end, perhaps through a read error. This sequence joins TRBV14 and TRBJ1-6; tentatively, D is TRBD1 (6 bases). Germline CDR1 and CDR2: SGHDN and FVKESK. This CDR3 comprises 14 residues. CDR3 protein: CAGSQEGGYSPLHF. The CDR3, as DNA: TGTGCCGGCAGCCAAGAGGGGGGGTACTCACCCCTCCACTTT. Looking up the rest from reference TRBV14 and TRBJ1-6 gives the full variable domain: EAGVTQFPSHSVIEKGQTVTLRCDPISGHDNLYWYRRVMGKEIKFLLHFVKESKQDESGMPNNRFLAERTGGTYSTLKVQPAELEDSGVYFCAGSQEGGYSPLHFGNGTRLTVT.

DNA for the CDR3: TGTGCCAGCGGTGGGCGGGGCACAGATACGCAGTATTTT. Its translation is CASGGRGTDTQYF. This chain connects TRBV12-3 or TRBV12-4 to TRBJ2-3, with D perhaps matching TRBD2 (5 bases). The CDR3 has 13 residues. Trimming pared 8 bases from V and 1 base from J, leaving 10 bases between.

This clonotype was counted many times. An end of the junction does not agree with germline; a read error may underlie this. The J gene is TRBJ2-7, the V gene TRBV6-6, with a weak D call TRBD2 (5 bases). CDR3 length equals 14 residues. Per germline, CDR1 MNHNY and CDR2 SVGAGI (reference sequence). The CDR3 is CTSSYSPGSYEQYF. CDR3 in DNA: TGTACCAGCAGTTACTCGCCGGGAAGCTACGAGCAGTACTTC.

This clonotype was seen more than once but under ten times. The V call is TRBV3-1, the J call TRBJ1-3, with D hard to call. Germline loops: CDR1 LGHDT, CDR2 YNNKEL (reference sequence). The CDR3 sequence is 16 residues long. Trimming cost V 0 bases and J 1 base, with 10 bases left between them. The DNA for the CDR3 is TGTGCCAGCAGCCAAGATATGGGCAAATCTGGAAACACCATATATTTT. This gives the protein CASSQDMGKSGNTIYF.

This clonotype was recorded a few times. The V and J genes are TRBV19 and TRBJ1-6, with D unresolved. CDR3 length: 13 amino acids. CDR1 LNHDA and CDR2 SQIVND come from the germline V gene (reference sequence). Trimming shortened V by 5 bases and J by 13 bases, and 15 bases separated the two germline ends. The CDR3 DNA reads TGTGCCAGTAGTCACCGTGCCAGGAGCCCCCTCCACTTT. Amino acids: CASSHRARSPLHF.

This clonotype occurred once. This rearrangement joins TRBV2 to TRBJ2-7; D not resolved. The germline V gene has CDR1 SNHLY and CDR2 FYNNEI. This CDR3 spans 12 amino acids. Trimming took 7 bases from V and 2 from J, leaving 9 bases between them. CDR3 sequence (DNA): TGTGCCAGCAATGGGAACCCCTACGAGCAGTACTTC. It is translated as CASNGNPYEQYF.

The rearrangement links TRBV24-1 to TRBJ2-7; a possible D gene is TRBD2 (5 bases). From germline, CDR1 is KGHDR and CDR2 SFDVKD. The CDR3 spans 19 residues. The V gene lost 0 bases and the J gene lost 4 bases, with 24 bases spanning the gap. The CDR3 here is CATSDLRGHSLSGGYEQYF. The CDR3, as DNA: TGTGCCACCAGTGATTTGCGCGGGCACTCCCTCAGTGGTGGGTACGAGCAGTACTTC.

This clonotype showed up many times. This rearrangement joins TRBV4-2 to TRBJ1-6, with D possibly being TRBD1 (5 bases). The V gene's germline CDR1 is LGHNA and CDR2 YNFKEQ. The V end lost 0 bases, the J end lost 9 bases, and 12 bases lay between the germline ends. CDR3 size: 15 residues. The CDR3 region has the DNA TGTGCCAGCAGCCAAGAGGAGGCAGGGAGTTCACCCCTCCACTTT. This gives the protein CASSQEEAGSSPLHF.

The chain joins TRBV20-1 to TRBJ1-2; TRBD1 is a possible D gene (5 bases). There are 11 residues in the CDR3. Germline values: CDR1 DFQATT, CDR2 SNEGSKA (reference sequence). Trimming took 5 bases from V and 4 from J, leaving 8 bases between them. The CDR3 DNA is TGCAGTGCTTCGGACACCTATGGCTACACCTTC. Residues: CSASDTYGYTF.

The chain recombines TRBV7-3 with TRBJ2-1, with a weak D call TRBD2 (6 bases). Trimming pared 3 bases from V and 5 bases from J, leaving 8 bases between. The CDR3 covers 13 residues. Germline V gives CDR1 SGHTA, CDR2 FQGTGA. CDR3 amino acids: CASSFGGNNEQFF. The CDR3 region has the DNA TGTGCCAGCAGCTTTGGAGGGAACAATGAGCAGTTCTTC.

Comments on this clonotype: No conserved phenylalanine or tryptophan is present at the end of the CDR3, so a read error is the likely explanation. The genes are TRBV7-9 and TRBJ2-7; D is undetermined. Between the trimmed V and J ends, which lost 5 bases and 1 base, there was a span of 12 bases. CDR3 length: 14 amino acids. Germline-derived CDR1 and CDR2 are SEHNR and FQNEAQ (reference sequence). This CDR3 is CASSRPRLSYEQYL. CDR3 nucleotide sequence: TGTGCCAGCAGCCGACCTCGGTTGTCCTACGAGCAGTACCTC.

This rearrangement joins TRBV20-1 to TRBJ2-3, with a weak D call TRBD1 (6 bases). Trimming removed 5 bases from V and 3 bases from J, with 9 bases in between. CDR1 is DFQATT and CDR2 is SNEGSKA in the germline V gene (reference sequence). The CDR3 sequence is 12 residues long. The CDR3 here is CSALQGTDTQYF. The DNA for the CDR3 is TGCAGTGCTCTCCAGGGGACAGATACGCAGTATTTT.

This chain links TRBV20-1 with TRBJ2-1; unclear D gene. Per germline, CDR1 DFQATT and CDR2 SNEGSKA (reference sequence). V was trimmed by 0 bases and J by 4 bases, leaving 7 bases between them. The CDR3 totals 13 residues. DNA of the CDR3: TGCAGTGCTAGAGACCCAGCTTACAATGAGCAGTTCTTC. This sequence encodes CSARDPAYNEQFF.

In its sample, this clonotype was seen a few times. The rearrangement joins TRBV4-2 to TRBJ2-1, with 7 bases fitting TRBD2. This CDR3 has 14 amino acids. Germline CDR1 reads LGHNA; CDR2 reads YNFKEQ. V lost 4 bases to trimming and J lost 6 bases; unmatched junction nucleotides: 6. The CDR3 loop is CASSPPGTTNEQFF. Written as DNA, the CDR3 is TGTGCCAGCAGCCCCCCCGGGACTACCAATGAGCAGTTCTTC.

Note on this clonotype: A single base separates this from a much larger clone, so it may be a read error. The rearrangement links TRBV6-6 to TRBJ2-2; tentative D call: TRBD2 (6 bases). Germline V lookup: CDR1 MNHNY, CDR2 SVGAGI (reference sequence). CDR3 length: 11 amino acids. The CDR3 here is CASTSGGELSF. The CDR3 nucleotides read TGTGCCAGCACCTCAGGCGGGGAGCTGTCTTTT.

This sequence joins TRBV7-6 and TRBJ2-7; perhaps D is TRBD1 or TRBD2 (6 bases each). Germline V gene sequence: CDR1 SGHVS, CDR2 FNYEAQ. Trimming stripped 10 bases from V and 3 bases from J, with 25 bases between. This CDR3 is built from 16 residues. Written as DNA, the CDR3 is TGTGCCACCGAAGGGGGGACCAGGGTGATAGTCTACGAGCAGTACTTC. Its protein is CATEGGTRVIVYEQYF.

Notes on this clonotype: One junction end disagrees with the germline gene, perhaps due to a read error. The genes are TRBV7-7 and TRBJ2-5; D gene ambiguous. Looked up from germline, CDR1 is SSHAT and CDR2 is FNYEAQ (reference sequence). This CDR3 contains 13 residues. The CDR3 coding sequence is TGTGCTAGCAGCTTAGGGTGGACGGAGACCCAGTACTTC. This sequence encodes CASSLGWTETQYF.

This clonotype was found many times. CDR3 coding DNA: TGTGCCAGCAGTCCCACAGCCGGGACAGCTATCCCGAACACTGAAGCTTTCTTT. This translates into CASSPTAGTAIPNTEAFF. The chain recombines TRBV12-3 or TRBV12-4 with TRBJ1-1, with 7 bases matching TRBD1. V shed 5 bases and J 1 base; nucleotides not matched to a gene: 16. The CDR3 is 18 residues long.

The chain employs TRBV7-3 and TRBJ1-1, with 7 nucleotides matching TRBD1. CDR1 and CDR2 (germline): SGHTA, FQGTGA. This CDR3 region has 13 residues. V gave up 2 bases and J gave up 5 bases; unmatched junction bases: 2. CDR3 nucleotides: TGTGCCAGCAGCTTAGACAGGGTAACTGAAGCTTTCTTT. This encodes CASSLDRVTEAFF.

V gene TRBV7-2 combines with J gene TRBJ2-5; D is uncertain. The CDR3 consists of 12 residues. Germline assignment: CDR1 SGHTA and CDR2 FQGNSA. V lost 5 bases and J 5 bases, leaving 9 bases between the germline ends. In DNA form, the CDR3 reads TGTGCCAGCAGCCCGAGTTGGGAGACCCAGTACTTC. Translated: CASSPSWETQYF.

This clonotype occurred a few times. The chain recombines TRBV20-1 with TRBJ2-7; no firm D call. Trimming removed 5 bases from V and 4 bases from J, with 12 bases in between. Germline V lookup: CDR1 DFQATT, CDR2 SNEGSKA (reference sequence). This CDR3 has 12 residues. The CDR3 protein is CSAATPRYEQYF. CDR3 nucleotide sequence: TGCAGTGCTGCCACCCCTAGGTACGAGCAGTACTTC.

The chain links TRBV7-8 to TRBJ1-1; 10 nucleotides align to TRBD1. CDR1 is SGHVS, CDR2 FQNEAQ, per germline. This CDR3 has 15 residues. The trim removed 2 bases at V and 5 bases at J, leaving 5 bases unmatched. The CDR3 DNA sequence: TGTGCCAGCAGCTTACGACAGGGGGCATGGACTGAAGCTTTCTTT. Amino acid sequence: CASSLRQGAWTEAFF.

The V gene is TRBV6-6, the J gene TRBJ2-3; weak D call: TRBD1 (6 bases). Per germline, CDR1 MNHNY and CDR2 SVGAGI (reference sequence). V lost 8 bases and J 6 bases, leaving 15 bases between the germline ends. This CDR3 region has 13 residues. This CDR3 reads CASGDTDFDTQYF. CDR3 DNA: TGTGCCAGCGGGGACACGGACTTTGATACGCAGTATTTT.

V gene TRBV15 combines with J gene TRBJ2-1; 7 bases fit TRBD1. The CDR3 runs 17 residues. CDR1 LNHNV and CDR2 YYDKDF come from the germline V gene (reference sequence). V shed 0 bases, J shed 6 bases, and the junction held 11 bases outside the gene matches. The CDR3 DNA reads as TGTGCCACCAGCAGAGATCCGGGTCAGGGGGAGCGCAATGAGCAGTTCTTC. Translated: CATSRDPGQGERNEQFF.

This sequence joins TRBV19 and TRBJ2-7; D unclear. The CDR3 runs 14 residues. V lost 6 bases and J 3 bases, leaving 15 bases between the germline ends. Germline V lookup: CDR1 LNHDA, CDR2 SQIVND (reference sequence). The CDR3 spells CASSMAVTLYEQYF. CDR3 nucleotides: TGTGCCAGTAGCATGGCGGTCACACTCTACGAGCAGTACTTC.

V gene TRBV19 combines with J gene TRBJ1-5; the match to TRBD1 covers 7 bases. The germline gives CDR1 LNHDA, CDR2 SQIVND (reference sequence). The CDR3 totals 13 residues. V lost 7 bases and J lost 8; bases outside the gene matches: 8. CDR3 sequence (DNA): TGTGCCAGTAAATACAGGGGCTTGGAGCCCCAGCATTTT. Protein: CASKYRGLEPQHF.

Ten or more counts support this clonotype. The J gene is TRBJ1-1, the V gene TRBV5-8; D gene uncertain. The V gene's germline CDR1 is SGHTS and CDR2 YDEGEE. Trimming shortened V by 2 bases and J by 1 base, and 9 bases separated the two germline ends. The CDR3 spans 14 residues. CDR3 region: CASSLGSGNTEAFF. The CDR3 DNA is TGTGCCAGCAGCTTAGGCTCGGGGAACACTGAAGCTTTCTTT.

The rearrangement uses TRBV7-8 and TRBJ2-7; 8 positions match TRBD2. Trimming removed 5 bases from V and 7 bases from J; junction bases left unmatched: 10. The CDR3 runs 14 residues. CDR1 SGHVS and CDR2 FQNEAQ come from the germline V gene. The CDR3 reads CASSPGGGRREQYV. In DNA form, the CDR3 reads TGTGCCAGCAGCCCTGGCGGGGGGCGGAGGGAGCAGTACGTC.

This clonotype was seen a few times. This chain joins TRBV15 and TRBJ2-7; D ambiguous. V dropped 8 bases and J dropped 2 bases, with 7 bases sitting between them. This CDR3 region has 11 residues. Germline V gene lookup returns CDR1 LNHNV and CDR2 YYDKDF (reference sequence). The CDR3 loop is CATGSPYEQYF. CDR3 nucleotides: TGTGCCACCGGAAGCCCCTACGAGCAGTACTTC.

The V and J genes are TRBV12-3 or TRBV12-4 and TRBJ2-1; 8 bases are shared with TRBD2. The V segment lost 6 bases and the J segment 9 bases; nucleotides outside the gene matches: 16. This CDR3 contains 16 residues. This CDR3 is CASSLRTSRGASEQFF. As DNA, the CDR3 is TGTGCCAGCAGCCTCAGGACTAGCCGGGGTGCAAGTGAGCAGTTCTTC.

The chain links TRBV7-2 to TRBJ1-1; 10 positions match TRBD1. Germline CDR1 reads SGHTA; CDR2 reads FQGNSA. This CDR3 is built from 14 residues. Trimming cost V 6 bases and J 8 bases; bases outside gene matches: 9. In DNA, the CDR3 is TGTGCCAGCAGGAATAGACAGGGGGCGGGCGAAGCTTTCTTT. Translated, it gives CASRNRQGAGEAFF.